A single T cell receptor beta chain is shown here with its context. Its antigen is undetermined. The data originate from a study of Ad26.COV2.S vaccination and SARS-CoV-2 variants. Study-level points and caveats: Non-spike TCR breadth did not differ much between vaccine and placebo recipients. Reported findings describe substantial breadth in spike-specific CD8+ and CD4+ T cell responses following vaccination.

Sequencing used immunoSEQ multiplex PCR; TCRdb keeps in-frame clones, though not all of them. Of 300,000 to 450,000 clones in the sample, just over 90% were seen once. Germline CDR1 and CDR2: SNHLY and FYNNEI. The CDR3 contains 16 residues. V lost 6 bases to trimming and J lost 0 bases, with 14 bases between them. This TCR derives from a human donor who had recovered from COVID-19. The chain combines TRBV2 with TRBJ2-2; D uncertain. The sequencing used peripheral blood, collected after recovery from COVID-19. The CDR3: CASSLYRQANTGELFF. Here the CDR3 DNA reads TGTGCCAGCAGCCTTTATCGGCAAGCGAACACCGGGGAGCTGTTTTTT.